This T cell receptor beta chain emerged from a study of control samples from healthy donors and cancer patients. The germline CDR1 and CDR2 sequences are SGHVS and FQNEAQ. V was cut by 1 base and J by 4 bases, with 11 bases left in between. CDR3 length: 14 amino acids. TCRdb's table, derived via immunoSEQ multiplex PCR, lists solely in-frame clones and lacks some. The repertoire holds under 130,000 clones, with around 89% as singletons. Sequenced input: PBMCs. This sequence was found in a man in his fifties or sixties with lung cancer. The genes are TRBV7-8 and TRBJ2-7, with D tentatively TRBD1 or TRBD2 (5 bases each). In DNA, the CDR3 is TGTGCCAGCAGCTTAGGTCCAGGGACGTACGAGCAGTACTTC. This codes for CASSLGPGTYEQYF. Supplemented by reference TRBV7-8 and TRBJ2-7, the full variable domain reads GAGVSQSPRYKVAKRGQDVALRCDPISGHVSLFWYQQALGQGPEFLTYFQNEAQLDKSGLPSDRFFAERPEGSVSTLKIQRTQQEDSAVYLCASSLGPGTYEQYFGPGTRLTVT.